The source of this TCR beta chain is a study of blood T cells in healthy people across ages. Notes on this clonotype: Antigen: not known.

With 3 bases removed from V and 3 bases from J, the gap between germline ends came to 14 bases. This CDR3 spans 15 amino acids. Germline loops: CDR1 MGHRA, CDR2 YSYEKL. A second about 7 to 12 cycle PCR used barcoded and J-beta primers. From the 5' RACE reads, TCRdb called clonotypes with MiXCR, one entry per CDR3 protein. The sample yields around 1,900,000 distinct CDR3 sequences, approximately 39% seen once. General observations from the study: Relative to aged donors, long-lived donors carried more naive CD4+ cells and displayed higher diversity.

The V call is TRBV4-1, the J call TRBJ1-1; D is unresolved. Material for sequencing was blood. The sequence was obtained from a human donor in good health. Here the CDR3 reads CASSQGSLGDTEAFF. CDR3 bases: TGCGCCAGCAGCCAGGGGAGCCTTGGGGACACTGAAGCTTTCTTT.